A single sample gave rise to the 13 T cell receptor beta chains below, sequenced in a study of T cells after yellow fever vaccination. TCRdb redid the calling of the 5' RACE reads with MiXCR, one entry per CDR3 protein. This sample has a few hundred thousand distinct CDR3 sequences; around 3.9% occur once, and the top ten carry around 24%. Source: PBMCs, taken 5 days after the yellow fever booster vaccination. The origin of the receptors is a man aged 18 to 29 who received the YFV17D yellow fever vaccine.

This clonotype has more than one count but fewer than ten. The CDR3 protein is CSAHRGAYNSPLHF. CDR3 nucleotides: TGCAGTGCTCATCGCGGGGCCTATAATTCACCCCTCCACTTT. This chain links TRBV20-1 with TRBJ1-6; D call uncertain. The germline V gene encodes CDR1 DFQATT and CDR2 SNEGSKA (reference sequence). Deletions cut 5 bases from V and 2 bases from J, with 10 bases between. The CDR3 contains 14 residues.

This clonotype showed up just a few times. The chain has TRBV4-2 and TRBJ1-2; tentatively, D is TRBD1 (6 bases). V was trimmed by 2 bases and J by 2 bases, leaving 18 bases between them. Germline V lookup: CDR1 LGHNA, CDR2 YNFKEQ. The CDR3 consists of 17 residues. The CDR3 sequence: CASSQPGQPSDNYGYTF. The DNA of the CDR3 is TGTGCCAGCAGCCAACCCGGACAGCCCTCCGACAACTATGGCTACACCTTC.

In DNA form, the CDR3 reads TGCGCCAGCAGCCCCATTGGACAGGGTTTCGGTAAACTGTTTTTT. This codes for CASSPIGQGFGKLFF. This chain connects TRBV4-1 to TRBJ1-4; 8 bases fit TRBD1. This CDR3 has 15 amino acids. The V gene's germline CDR1 is MGHRA and CDR2 YSYEKL. The J segment lost 11 bases and the V segment lost 4 bases, leaving 12 bases of the junction unmatched.

This clonotype was detected a few times. The chain couples TRBV12-3 or TRBV12-4 to TRBJ1-2; TRBD1 aligns across 10 bases. The CDR3 consists of 15 residues. Losses at the gene ends were 2 bases for V and 4 bases for J; bases not matched to a gene: 4. The CDR3 spells CASSLKGQGPYGYTF. DNA for the CDR3: TGTGCCAGCAGTTTAAAGGGACAGGGGCCCTATGGCTACACCTTC.

The rearrangement links TRBV14 to TRBJ2-1; TRBD2 matches at 8 bases. Germline trimming cut 4 bases from V and 0 bases from J; bases unmatched to any gene: 5. Per germline, CDR1 SGHDN and CDR2 FVKESK. The length of the CDR3 is 16 residues. In nucleotides, the CDR3 is TGTGCCAGCAGCCGTGCGGGGGGCCGCTCCTACAATGAGCAGTTCTTC. This translates into CASSRAGGRSYNEQFF.

The DNA for the CDR3 is TGTGCCAGCAGCCCCGGGACCTACTACGAGCAGTACGTC. It translates to CASSPGTYYEQYV. V gene TRBV7-2 combines with J gene TRBJ2-7; D is tentatively TRBD1 or TRBD2 (5 bases each). This CDR3 region has 13 residues. Trimming pared 5 bases from V and 3 bases from J, leaving 11 bases between. Germline V gene lookup returns CDR1 SGHTA and CDR2 FQGNSA.

This clonotype has ten or more counts. V usage is TRBV6-6 and J usage is TRBJ2-3; TRBD2 agrees at 10 bases. The CDR3 totals 14 residues. After removal of 6 bases from V and 6 bases from J, the junction contained 6 bases not matched to a gene. The germline CDR1 and CDR2 sequences are MNHNY and SVGAGI (reference sequence). The chain's CDR3 is CASSHSGGRDTQYF. The CDR3 bases are TGTGCCAGCAGCCATAGCGGGGGGCGGGATACGCAGTATTTT.

The chain recombines TRBV24-1 with TRBJ1-5; 8 positions agree with TRBD1. V shed 4 bases, J shed 6 bases, and the junction held 19 bases outside the gene matches. This CDR3 contains 19 residues. CDR1 is KGHDR and CDR2 is SFDVKD in the germline V gene. CDR3 sequence: CATSDQTGATPLFSQPQHF. The CDR3 bases are TGTGCCACCAGTGACCAGACAGGGGCTACTCCCCTTTTCAGTCAGCCCCAGCATTTT.

This clonotype has more than one count but fewer than ten. CDR3 DNA sequence: TGTGCCAGCAGCAGAAGGACAGGGTCCCTAACTGAAGCTTTCTTT. It encodes CASSRRTGSLTEAFF. V is TRBV7-2 and J is TRBJ1-1; TRBD1 aligns across 8 bases. Germline V gives CDR1 SGHTA, CDR2 FQGNSA. With 5 bases clipped from V and 5 bases from J, the junction kept 10 bases outside the gene matches. CDR3 length equals 15 residues.

This clonotype was detected only a few times. This chain links TRBV5-1 with TRBJ1-1; 7 bases map to TRBD1. Germline values: CDR1 SGHRS, CDR2 YFSETQ. V was pared by 4 bases and J by 0 bases, with 3 bases of the junction left unmatched. This CDR3 has 14 residues. CDR3: CASSTDRVNTEAFF. As DNA, the CDR3 is TGCGCCAGCAGCACTGACAGGGTGAACACTGAAGCTTTCTTT.

This clonotype was counted at least ten times. V usage is TRBV3-1 and J usage is TRBJ1-6; D not resolved. V was pared by 5 bases and J by 10 bases, with 9 bases between. This CDR3 region has 12 residues. CDR1 and CDR2 (germline): LGHDT, YNNKEL (reference sequence). CDR3 sequence: CASSNGRSPLHF. As DNA, the CDR3 is TGTGCCAGCAGCAACGGGCGGTCACCCCTCCACTTT.

The chain recombines TRBV27 with TRBJ1-1; D unclear. The CDR3 contains 13 residues. Germline-derived CDR1 and CDR2 are MNHEY and SMNVEV (reference sequence). The V gene lost 3 bases and the J gene lost 1 base, with 6 bases spanning the gap. The chain's CDR3 is CASSFNRNTEAFF. CDR3 bases: TGTGCCAGCAGTTTTAACAGGAACACTGAAGCTTTCTTT.

This clonotype was found a few times. The chain carries TRBV4-3 and TRBJ1-1; 8 nucleotides line up with TRBD1. CDR3 length: 16 residues. In germline, CDR1 is LGHNA, CDR2 YSLEER. J gave up 0 bases and V 6 bases, and 9 bases lay outside the gene matches. In DNA form, the CDR3 reads TGCGCCAGCAGTCGGTATGGACAGGGAATGAACACTGAAGCTTTCTTT. The encoded protein is CASSRYGQGMNTEAFF.